The following is a T cell receptor (beta chain) sequence with its context. Its matching antigen is unknown. These data originate in a study of vaccination and CD4 T cells after COVID-19. Treatment specified: roughly 11-day PBMC culture with coronavirus spike peptide pools or control peptides (ViraFEST assay). Germline V gene lookup returns CDR1 DFQATT and CDR2 SNEGSKA (reference sequence). The CDR3 is 12 residues long. V gave up 5 bases and J gave up 4 bases; unmatched junction bases: 1. CD4+ T cells that had been cultured provided DNA sequenced with the Oncomine TCR Beta short-read assay. TCRdb called the PCR reads again in MiXCR, with one record for every CDR3 protein. The table lists some 13,000 distinct CDR3 sequences, approximately 60% of them singletons.

Sequencing used CD4+ T cells from blood, cultured in vitro, obtained before SARS-CoV-2 vaccination. This clonotype was obtained from a human donor who had recovered from COVID-19. The chain combines TRBV20-1 with TRBJ2-2, with 7 positions matching TRBD2. Here the CDR3 DNA reads TGCAGTGCTCGGACTAGCACCGGGGAGCTGTTTTTT. Its translation is CSARTSTGELFF.